Listed below are T cell receptor beta chains from one sample, sequenced in a study of blood T cell repertoires in COVID-19. Clones were sequenced by immunoSEQ multiplex PCR, and TCRdb holds only the in-frame ones, with some missing. This table holds hundreds of thousands of clones, around 88% found once. The sample comprised peripheral blood. The source is a woman aged 70 to 79 with COVID-19, enrolled during active disease. Both conserved end residues are part of each CDR3. Each record gives: D gene, J gene, clone size, CDR3 length, V gene, CDR3 DNA, CDR3 protein. A D gene is named only where the DNA matches it firmly. Size values are once, few and many counts, or a class for expanded clones, and some rows have none.

- | TRBJ2-1 | - | 14 | TRBV4-1 | TGCGCCAGCAGTGGGGGCCTTCAGCCAGGCGAGCAGTTCTTC | CASSGGLQPGEQFF
- | TRBJ1-1 | - | 14 | TRBV30 | TGTGCCTGGAGTACAGGGCGTCCGAGGGCTGAAGCTTTCTTT | CAWSTGRPRAEAFF
TRBD1 | TRBJ1-1 | - | 14 | TRBV18 | TGTGCCAGCTCACCGGACAGGATGAACACTGAAGCTTTCTTT | CASSPDRMNTEAFF
TRBD1 | TRBJ2-3 | once | 14 | TRBV19 | TGTGCCAGTAGTACAGGGACAGCCACAGATACGCAGTATTTT | CASSTGTATDTQYF
TRBD2 | TRBJ2-3 | few | 13 | TRBV4-2 | TGTGCCAGCAGCCGCCTCCTAGCGGGGACGCAGTATTTT | CASSRLLAGTQYF
- | TRBJ1-5 | - | 18 | TRBV30 | TGTGCCTGGAGTTGGTCCCTGGGAGCTTCTTATAGCAATCAGCCCCAGCATTTT | CAWSWSLGASYSNQPQHF
- | TRBJ2-7 | - | 11 | TRBV6-5 | TGTGCCACCCGATCACACTACGAGCAGTACTTC | CATRSHYEQYF
TRBD1 | TRBJ1-1 | - | 16 | TRBV7-9 | TGTGCCAGCAGCCCTAAGGACACAGGGGCAGGCGCTGAAGCTTTCTTT | CASSPKDTGAGAEAFF
TRBD2 | TRBJ2-7 | once | 16 | TRBV7-2 | TGTGCCAGCAGCACCGCGGGGGGGGGACACTCCTACGAGCAGTACTTC | CASSTAGGGHSYEQYF
TRBD1 | TRBJ2-7 | - | 15 | TRBV6-2/TRBV6-3 | TGTGCCAGCAGTTACCCTCCGGACAGGGCCTACGAGCAGTACTTC | CASSYPPDRAYEQYF
- | TRBJ1-2 | - | 13 | TRBV7-6 | TGTGCCGTCAGCACGGGAGGGGGCTATGGCTACACCTTC | CAVSTGGGYGYTF
- | TRBJ2-2 | - | 13 | TRBV5-4 | TGTGCCAGCAGCTTAGATGAGCCCGGGGAGCTGTTTTTT | CASSLDEPGELFF
- | TRBJ2-1 | - | 16 | TRBV4-2 | TGTGCCAGCAGCCAAGGAAAAGCTAGTGAGTTTCGTGAGCAGTTCTTC | CASSQGKASEFREQFF
- | TRBJ1-1 | - | 15 | TRBV5-1 | TGCGCCAGCAGCTTGGAAGTCGGGGGGCGGGATGAAGCTTTCTTT | CASSLEVGGRDEAFF
- | TRBJ1-6 | - | 14 | TRBV3-1/TRBV3-2 | TGTGCCAGCGGCGCGGGAGTCGGAGATTCACCCCTCCACTTT | CASGAGVGDSPLHF
TRBD1 | TRBJ2-4 | - | 14 | TRBV28 | TGTGCCAGCAGATCGACAGGGAGCTTAAACATTCAGTACTTC | CASRSTGSLNIQYF
TRBD2 | TRBJ2-7 | - | 14 | TRBV11-2 | TGTGCCAGCAGCTTAGCGGGGGGTCCCCCCGAGCAGTACTTC | CASSLAGGPPEQYF
- | TRBJ2-5 | - | 13 | TRBV19 | TGTGCCAGTAGTAGCTACGGCCAAGAGACCCAGTACTTC | CASSSYGQETQYF
- | TRBJ2-7 | - | 13 | TRBV11-3 | TGTGCCAGCAGCTTAGCCCCGACAGCCGACCAGTACTTC | CASSLAPTADQYF
- | TRBJ1-2 | - | 15 | TRBV4-2 | TGTGCCAGCAGCCAAGACGCCACAGCTAACTATGGCTACACCTTC | CASSQDATANYGYTF
- | TRBJ1-2 | - | 13 | TRBV30 | TGTGCCTGGCTAGAGATGCCTAACTATGGCTACACCTTC | CAWLEMPNYGYTF
TRBD1 | TRBJ1-3 | - | 12 | TRBV30 | TGTGCCGGGGGACAGGGAGGAAACACCATATATTTT | CAGGQGGNTIYF
TRBD1 | TRBJ1-6 | - | 17 | TRBV5-5 | TGTGCCAGCAGCCCGGGACAGCTAAGCTCCTATAATTCACCCCTCCACTTT | CASSPGQLSSYNSPLHF
- | TRBJ1-1 | few | 14 | TRBV18 | TGTGCCAGCTCACCACCGGCCAGGTCCACTGAAGCTTTCTTT | CASSPPARSTEAFF
- | TRBJ1-5 | - | 15 | TRBV2 | TGTGCCAGCAGTGCGGGGATGAACTTCAATCAGCCCCAGCATTTT | CASSAGMNFNQPQHF
- | TRBJ1-4 | - | 15 | TRBV6-5 | TGTGCCAGCAGTATACTCCAGGTGAATAATGAAAAACTGTTTTTT | CASSILQVNNEKLFF
TRBD1 | TRBJ1-6 | - | 15 | TRBV10-3 | TGTGCCATTGGAAGCCGGGACAGTAATAATTCACCCCTCCACTTT | CAIGSRDSNNSPLHF
- | TRBJ1-1 | - | 12 | TRBV7-2 | TGTGCCAGCAGCTTTGTTGCGGGAGAAGCTTTCTTT | CASSFVAGEAFF
TRBD1 | TRBJ1-5 | - | 15 | TRBV19 | TGTGCCAGTAGAATGACGACAGGGGGAGGACAGCCCCAGCATTTT | CASRMTTGGGQPQHF
- | TRBJ1-2 | - | 13 | TRBV5-6 | TGTGCCAGCAGCTTTTACTCCGGCTATGGCTACACCTTC | CASSFYSGYGYTF
TRBD1 | TRBJ1-2 | few | 12 | TRBV5-6 | TGTGCCAGCGGGACAGGGTACGATGGCTACACCTTC | CASGTGYDGYTF
- | TRBJ1-2 | - | 15 | TRBV7-2 | TGTGCCAGCAGCTTAGAGGGGCTAGCTAACTATGGCTACACCTTC | CASSLEGLANYGYTF
- | TRBJ1-1 | - | 14 | TRBV2 | TGTGCCAGCAGTGAACTCCTGACAGACCTCGGGGCTTTCTTT | CASSELLTDLGAFF
TRBD1 | TRBJ1-1 | - | 16 | TRBV18 | TGTGCCAGCTCACCATCCGGACAGGGTTCGGGCACTGAAGCTTTCTTT | CASSPSGQGSGTEAFF
TRBD1 | TRBJ2-7 | few | 15 | TRBV6-2/TRBV6-3 | TGTGCCAGCAGTTCCGCCGGGACAGGGGTTTACGAGCAGTACTTC | CASSSAGTGVYEQYF
- | TRBJ1-4 | - | 15 | TRBV5-6 | TGTGCCAGCAGCCTCCAGACTCAAACTAATGAAAAACTGTTTTTT | CASSLQTQTNEKLFF
TRBD2 | TRBJ2-1 | - | 15 | TRBV11-2 | TGTGCCAGCAGCTTAGGGCTAGCGGCCTACAATGAGCAGTTCTTC | CASSLGLAAYNEQFF
TRBD2 | TRBJ2-7 | - | 13 | TRBV2 | TGTGCCACCCGACTAGCGGGCTTCTACGAGCAGTACTTC | CATRLAGFYEQYF
- | TRBJ1-2 | - | 11 | TRBV7-3 | TGTGCCAGCAGCCTATCATATGGCTACACCTTC | CASSLSYGYTF
- | TRBJ1-1 | - | 13 | TRBV28 | TGTGCCAGCACCTGGGGCAGGGCCACTGAAGCTTTCTTT | CASTWGRATEAFF
TRBD2 | TRBJ2-7 | - | 14 | TRBV29-1 | TGCAGCGTTGTTCTAGCGGGGAGTCCTCTCGAGCAGTACTTC | CSVVLAGSPLEQYF
- | TRBJ2-7 | - | 15 | TRBV7-2 | TGTGCCAGCAGCTTAAGGGGGGGGACTGGTTACGAGCAGTACTTC | CASSLRGGTGYEQYF
TRBD1 | TRBJ2-7 | - | 14 | TRBV15 | TGTGCCACCAGCAGGGGACAGGGTTGGAACGAGCAGTACTTC | CATSRGQGWNEQYF
TRBD1 | TRBJ1-1 | - | 17 | TRBV11-2 | TGTGCCAGCAGCCCACAGGGGGCCCTACGTGGGGGCACTGAAGCTTTCTTT | CASSPQGALRGGTEAFF
TRBD1 | TRBJ1-1 | - | 14 | TRBV30 | TGTGCCTGGAGTGCTATTGACAGGGGCCCTGAAGCTTTCTTT | CAWSAIDRGPEAFF
- | TRBJ1-3 | - | 14 | TRBV5-1 | TGCGCCAGCAGCTTAACAGGACCTGGAAACACCATATATTTT | CASSLTGPGNTIYF
TRBD2 | TRBJ2-3 | - | 17 | TRBV27 | TGTGCCAGCAGTTCGCGACTAGCGGGGTGGATGGCAGATACGCAGTATTTT | CASSSRLAGWMADTQYF
TRBD2 | TRBJ2-7 | - | 15 | TRBV7-2 | TGTGCCAGCAGCTTAGTTCTAGCGGATTCCTACGAGCAGTACTTC | CASSLVLADSYEQYF
- | TRBJ1-5 | - | 17 | TRBV4-3 | TGCGCCAGCAGCCAAGATGCATGGAGGGAGAGAAATCAGCCCCAGCATTTT | CASSQDAWRERNQPQHF
- | TRBJ2-2 | few | 14 | TRBV19 | TGTGCCAGTAGTGATAGGGGGACCACCGGGGAGCTGTTTTTT | CASSDRGTTGELFF
- | TRBJ1-3 | once | 15 | TRBV18 | TGTGCCAGCTCACCACCAAGAGACTCTGGAAACACCATATATTTT | CASSPPRDSGNTIYF
TRBD1 | TRBJ2-7 | - | 15 | TRBV24-1 | TGTGCCACCAGTGATGCGGACAGGGTCCCCTACGAGCAGTACTTC | CATSDADRVPYEQYF
- | TRBJ1-3 | few | 14 | TRBV5-5 | TGTGCCAGCAGCCCGCAGGGGTCTGGAAACACCATATATTTT | CASSPQGSGNTIYF
TRBD1 | TRBJ1-5 | - | 16 | TRBV19 | TGTGCCAGTAGTTCTGATGGGACAGGGCGGTATCAGCCCCAGCATTTT | CASSSDGTGRYQPQHF